The present TCR beta chain was sequenced within a study of cytomegalovirus exposure and HLA in healthy donors (dated by TCRdb to the late 2010s). Background for the entire study: An earlier analysis of approximately 640 of the donors reported more than 250 Gb of sequence data and some 100 million unique TCR beta sequences from 150 million to 200 million T cells. Rather than using new phenotypic data, the later analysis identified candidate immune exposures from TCR beta sequences and from how often those sequences occurred across donors. High-throughput TCR immunosequencing, statistical association of individual TCRs with disease status, and machine learning were combined to predict cytomegalovirus infection status. A later analysis re-examined previously published TCR beta repertoires from more than 650 donors and added high-resolution HLA genotyping to investigate patterns of TCR occurrence. Of the roughly 410 genotyped donors, 80% to 90% were placed in the genetic ancestry cluster associated with self-reported Caucasian donors. Every repertoire in the discovery cohort had been generated on one and the same sequencing platform. Donor age, sex, ethnicity and CMV serostatus were compiled together with the repertoire data. Roughly 5 DR-DQ haplotypes were handled as single units for association and clustering, since linkage in the cohort was strong. The study aimed to test whether cataloging public T cell receptors could reveal signatures of past pathogen exposure. Typing coverage varied by locus: about 629-640 donors for A, B, C, DRB1 and DQB1; around 560 for DQA1; over 600 for DPA1; approximately 490 for DPB1. The study used immunosequencing to profile the T cell repertoires of under 700 subjects and linked those repertoires to cytomegalovirus serostatus. An early release covering around 630 HLA-typed donors comprised roughly 300 gigabases of sequencing data and approximately 85 million unique TCR sequences. Among 300 to 450 genotyped donors of the cohort, an average of approximately 250,000 unique TCR beta nucleotide sequences were sequenced per donor, roughly 20% of them non-productive. In addition to the first cohort of 500 to 850 subjects, a separate validation cohort of 100 to 150 different subjects was used. An earlier analysis of fewer than 700 of the donors applied high-throughput TCR beta sequencing to assess whether each TCR beta V gene segment acted as functional or pseudogenic. In a later genetic analysis, genome-wide SNP genotypes for about 65% of the 666 donors were used, and that subset was treated as a discovery cohort. Class I and class II HLA loci were covered by the typing at four-digit resolution. The study at large found these results: In a later genetic analysis, a missense DCLRE1C variant was associated with V-gene and J-gene trimming of TCR beta chains, and the association was replicated in an independent cohort. According to a later genetic analysis, donors in an Asian-associated ancestry cluster had fewer N-insertions in productive TCRs than the roughly 670-donor mean. Cytomegalovirus status was reported to be diagnosed by the classifier with high specificity and sensitivity in both the original and validation cohorts. Most TCR sequences were observed very rarely across donors, whereas some public TCRs were present in many individuals. The study gave a list of some 150 TCR beta chains associated with cytomegalovirus. At a false discovery rate of 0.05, a later analysis linked around 17,000 TCR beta sequences to specific HLA alleles. When HLA alleles, especially DR and DQ, strongly co-occurred, attributing TCR associations to individual alleles was difficult. The only immune exposure information available for the cohort was CMV serostatus. The presence/absence analyses assumed that sequencing depth was roughly uniform across donors, and that assumption may not be true. The 87-base-pair reads could not distinguish some IMGT-functional V segments, including TRBV6-2 and TRBV6-3, so those segments were excluded. A later analysis found that TCR association rates varied across HLA loci, with DRB1 alleles showing the most associated TCRs and HLA-C alleles the fewest. It was suggested by the authors that the approach could potentially be generalized to other disease states and immunological phenotypes. In a later analysis, HLA-associated TCR beta chains showed more clonal expansion and lower generation probabilities than non-associated chains that were equally common. The earlier analysis of a few hundred of the donors excluded approximately 17 rarely observed V segments, including chromosome 9 orphons, because counts were too low. Correlated functional status among segregating V segments might be attributable to linkage disequilibrium, but an unknown experimental factor could not be ruled out. A cluster of highly shared sequence variants was judged likely to be a technical artifact of the sequencing pipeline. Only TCR beta chains were sequenced in this cohort, and the absence of alpha or paired-chain data limited detectable features. A further reported finding was that TCR beta sequences accurately predicted the HLA-A and HLA-B alleles for most subjects in the first cohort. Broadly in line with IMGT annotations, most TCR beta V segments showed up in productive rearrangements about 87% or about 30% of the time in an earlier analysis of 450 to 750 of the donors. Because HLA typing was unavailable for some donors at each locus, only the typed subset was used in association tests. A later analysis found that most CMV-associated TCR beta chains appeared HLA-restricted, with HLA associations seemingly driven largely by CMV exposure. In a later analysis, several top co-occurrence clusters were reported to appear linked to parvovirus B19, influenza, CMV and Epstein-Barr virus. In vitro tests confirmed that a few of the cytomegalovirus-associated TCR beta chains recognize cytomegalovirus antigens.

Libraries were constructed by the immunoSEQ multiplex PCR assay. A mixture of 60 forward primers for TCR Vbeta segments and 13 reverse primers for TCR Jbeta segments was used in the multiplex PCR. The CDR3 region of rearranged TCR beta genes was amplified from genomic DNA by a multiplex PCR assay. On the Illumina HiSeq System, the amplified TCR beta libraries were sequenced as 87-base-pair reads. In the source study's methods: A later analysis tallied tens of millions of unique TCR beta chains across the 666 repertoires, and about 12 million of those chains were shared by two or more donors. Raw reads were error-corrected and collapsed into unique sequences with a nearest-neighbor algorithm that merged closely related sequences to remove PCR and sequencing errors. To assign V, D and J gene segments, CDR3 sequences were aligned to IMGT reference sequences. For a sequence to be retained, a match of at least six nucleotides to both a V gene segment and a J gene segment was required. Rearrangements were classified as productive when the CDR3 lacked stop codons and remained in frame with V and J, and all other rearrangements were classified as non-productive. CDR3 was defined according to IMGT convention as the region running from the second conserved V-encoded cysteine to the conserved J-encoded phenylalanine. In an earlier analysis of roughly 610 of the donors, sequences lacking an unambiguous match to a single V gene segment were excluded. In an earlier analysis of approximately 550 of the donors, V segments were called functional above 56.7% productive rearrangements and were called segregating when the between-donor standard deviation exceeded 5%. To diagnose cytomegalovirus status from the catalog of TCR beta chain sequences, a statistical classification framework was built. V and J gene assignment, in a later analysis, came from comparing TCR nucleotide sequences with IMGT/GENE-DB human TR gene sequences. The TCRdist pipeline was used in a later analysis to assign CDR3 sequences and most-parsimonious VDJ recombination scenarios. In a later analysis, every TCR beta chain was defined by the combination of its CDR3 amino acid sequence and its V-gene family, and reads without a unique V-gene family were dropped. As a way to deal with suspected cross-contamination and a sequencing artifact, a later analysis dropped 450 to 600 nucleotide sequences that were highly shared and had low generation probability. A later analysis calculated a clonal expansion index for each public chain from normalized within-repertoire ranks of inferred template counts. A later analysis computed generation probabilities with a VDJ recombination model fitted to out-of-frame rearrangements, and checked the results against IGoR. A later analysis scored TCR-TCR, TCR-HLA and TCR-CMV co-occurrence with hypergeometric tests, applying a repertoire-size bias correction to TCR pairs. A later analysis estimated false discovery rates by permuting HLA or CMV assignments 20 times. A later analysis grouped co-occurring TCRs with DBSCAN, adding TCRdist sequence similarity when clustering within HLA-allele-positive subsets. For co-occurrence clustering, repertoires with fewer than 30,000 or more than 120,000 public chains were excluded, along with 4 to 6 repertoires with anomalous nucleotide sharing. TCRdb obtained this table from immuneACCESS and retained in-frame rearrangements with V and J assigned. These tables miss some clones; where compared with another copy, unresolved V genes account for less than half of the shortfall, and the remainder is unexplained. The V and J calls and clone size come from that table; D and trimming were worked out from the DNA. The sample table records some 200,000 clones; around 80% of these occur just once. The ten largest clones represent 2% to 2.5% of the sample.

The cohort comprised approximately 700 healthy bone marrow donors. At the time of sampling, all cohort members were nominally healthy, though unrecorded immune exposures were likely present. The donor was CMV seropositive and belonged to the group of 250 to 300 seropositive cohort members. A peripheral blood sample was collected from each donor, and TCR beta sequencing was performed on peripheral blood mononuclear cells. The Qiagen DNeasy Blood Extraction Kit was used to extract genomic DNA from the blood cell samples. Comment on this clone: Its antigen is unknown. No much larger clone is present one base from it, and per-base qualities are unavailable. This sample also contains other DNA sequences that code for the same CDR3.

Sequences SQVTM (CDR1) and ANQGSEA (CDR2) are obtained from the germline V gene. The CDR3 contains 14 residues, cysteine and phenylalanine counted. CDR3 DNA only is kept here, 42 bases in frame from base 1. The junction shows trimming of 4 bases on V and 3 bases on J, and the gene matches do not reach 3 bases of it. The receptor chain draws on TRBV29-1 and TRBJ2-7; 13 junctional bases match TRBD2. Source material: PBMCs. The TCR comes from a woman aged 25-40 years in good health and CMV-seropositive. CDR3 region: CSVAGLAGVYEQYF. The sequenced DNA is TGCAGCGTTGCTGGACTAGCGGGAGTCTACGAGCAGTACTTC.